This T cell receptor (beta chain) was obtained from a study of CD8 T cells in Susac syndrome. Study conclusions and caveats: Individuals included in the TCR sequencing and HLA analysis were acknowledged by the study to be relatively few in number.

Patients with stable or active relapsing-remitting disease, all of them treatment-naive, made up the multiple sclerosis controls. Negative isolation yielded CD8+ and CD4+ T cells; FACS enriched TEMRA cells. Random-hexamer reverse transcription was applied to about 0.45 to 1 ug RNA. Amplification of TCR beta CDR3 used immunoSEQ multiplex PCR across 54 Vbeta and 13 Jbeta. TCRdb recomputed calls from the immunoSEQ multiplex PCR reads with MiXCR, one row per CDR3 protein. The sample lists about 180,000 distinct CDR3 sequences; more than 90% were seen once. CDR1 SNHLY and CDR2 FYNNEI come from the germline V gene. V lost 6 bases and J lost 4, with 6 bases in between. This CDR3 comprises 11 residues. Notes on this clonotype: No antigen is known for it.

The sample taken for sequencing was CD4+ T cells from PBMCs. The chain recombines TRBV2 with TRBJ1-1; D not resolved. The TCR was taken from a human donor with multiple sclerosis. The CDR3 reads CASSYVTEAFF. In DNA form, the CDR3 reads TGTGCCAGCAGCTACGTCACTGAAGCTTTCTTT.